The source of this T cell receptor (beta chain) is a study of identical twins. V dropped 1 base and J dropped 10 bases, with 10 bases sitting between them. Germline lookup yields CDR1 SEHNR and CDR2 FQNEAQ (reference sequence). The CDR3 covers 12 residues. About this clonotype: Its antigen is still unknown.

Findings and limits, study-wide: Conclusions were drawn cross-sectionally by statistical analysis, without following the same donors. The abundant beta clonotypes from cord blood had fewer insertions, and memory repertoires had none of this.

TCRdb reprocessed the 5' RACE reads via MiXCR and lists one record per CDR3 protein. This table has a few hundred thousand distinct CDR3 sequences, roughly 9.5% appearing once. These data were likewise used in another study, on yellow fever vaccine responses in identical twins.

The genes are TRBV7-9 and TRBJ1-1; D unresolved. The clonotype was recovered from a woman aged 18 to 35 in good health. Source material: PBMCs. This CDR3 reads CASSLVPSVAFF. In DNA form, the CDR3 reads TGTGCCAGCAGCTTAGTCCCGTCCGTAGCTTTCTTT.